These 10 T cell receptor beta chains were sequenced from one sample in a study of blood T cells in healthy people across ages. The authors ran a second PCR of about 6 to 11 cycles using a sample-barcoded 5' primer and a J-beta primer mix. TCRdb analysed the 5' RACE reads with MiXCR anew, one entry per CDR3 protein. Here the sample spans about 400,000 distinct CDR3 sequences, approximately 47% being singletons. Input material: blood. The receptors stem from a man in his fifties or sixties in good health.

As DNA, the CDR3 is TGTGCCAGCAGCTCAGGAACAGGGTCCAGCTATGGCTACACCTTC. Its translation is CASSSGTGSSYGYTF. The chain recombines TRBV7-9 with TRBJ1-2; the D gene is possibly TRBD1 (6 bases). Germline V gives CDR1 SEHNR, CDR2 FQNEAQ (reference sequence). V lost 4 bases, J lost 4 bases, and 16 bases lay in between. The CDR3 is 15 amino acids.

This clonotype has only one observation. The V gene is TRBV7-2, the J gene TRBJ1-4, with D tentatively TRBD1 (5 bases). The V end was cut by 0 bases, the J end by 5 bases, with 16 bases between. In germline, CDR1 is SGHTA, CDR2 FQGNSA. This CDR3 has 17 residues. CDR3 in amino acids: CASSLAPPGTGNEKLFF. CDR3 DNA sequence: TGTGCCAGCAGCTTAGCTCCCCCCGGGACGGGGAATGAAAAACTGTTTTTT.

The gene calls are TRBV18 and TRBJ2-7; D is perhaps TRBD1 (6 bases). Germline V gene lookup returns CDR1 KGHSH and CDR2 LQKENI. The ends were cut back, 4 bases at V and 7 bases at J, with 11 bases in the middle. This CDR3 is 12 amino acids long. DNA of the CDR3: TGTGCCAGCTCACACAGGGCATGGGAGCAGTACTTC. It yields the protein CASSHRAWEQYF.

V gene TRBV12-3 or TRBV12-4 combines with J gene TRBJ1-2, with D possibly matching TRBD1 (6 bases). The length of the CDR3 is 13 residues. The ends were cut back, 3 bases at V and 8 bases at J, with 13 bases in the middle. This CDR3 reads CASSFWAGDGYTF. Written as DNA, the CDR3 is TGTGCCAGCAGTTTTTGGGCAGGGGACGGCTACACCTTC.

This clonotype was detected many times. The rearrangement links TRBV5-1 to TRBJ1-2; possible D gene TRBD1, 6 bases. Germline CDR1 SGHRS, CDR2 YFSETQ. CDR3 size: 14 residues. Trimming shortened V by 7 bases and J by 4 bases, and 17 bases separated the two germline ends. This CDR3 is CASRSGTNSYGYTF. The CDR3 DNA reads TGCGCCAGCCGATCCGGGACAAACTCCTATGGCTACACCTTC.

The chain links TRBV27 to TRBJ2-3; D is ambiguous. Trimming removed 2 bases at V and 3 bases at J, with 6 bases between. This CDR3 has 13 amino acids. The V gene's germline CDR1 is MNHEY and CDR2 SMNVEV (reference sequence). CDR3 amino acids: CASSLKRTDTQYF. Written as DNA, the CDR3 is TGTGCCAGCAGTTTAAAGAGAACAGATACGCAGTATTTT.

This clonotype was detected ten times or more. The rearrangement joins TRBV6-5 to TRBJ2-7; 9 bases agree with TRBD1. V shed 6 bases and J 2 bases; nucleotides not matched to a gene: 8. The germline V gene encodes CDR1 MNHEY and CDR2 SVGAGI. This CDR3 comprises 15 residues. The CDR3, as DNA: TGTGCCAGCAGACCGGACAGGGGAGCGACCTACGAGCAGTACTTC. Its protein product is CASRPDRGATYEQYF.

This clonotype was recorded many times. This chain links TRBV30 with TRBJ2-3; maybe TRBD2 (6 bases). This CDR3 has 15 residues. The V end was cut by 7 bases, the J end by 0 bases, with 17 bases between. Germline CDR1 reads GTSNPN; CDR2 reads SVGIG (reference sequence). CDR3 residues: CASSRDSPSTDTQYF. The CDR3 DNA reads as TGTGCCTCGAGCCGGGACTCTCCTAGCACAGATACGCAGTATTTT.

This chain joins TRBV5-1 and TRBJ2-3; D is uncertain. Germline CDR1 SGHRS, CDR2 YFSETQ. V lost 4 bases to trimming and J lost 9 bases, with 9 bases between them. CDR3 length: 11 amino acids. The CDR3 spells CASSQGVTQYF. CDR3 sequence (DNA): TGCGCCAGCAGCCAAGGAGTGACGCAGTATTTT.

V and J are TRBV10-2 and TRBJ2-5; tentative D call: TRBD2 (6 bases). Trimming removed 4 bases at V and 0 bases at J, with 9 bases between. CDR1 and CDR2 (germline): WSHSY, SAAADI. The CDR3 contains 14 residues. CDR3: CASSGRGYQETQYF. CDR3 nucleotides: TGCGCCAGCAGTGGACGGGGGTACCAAGAGACCCAGTACTTC.